Described below is a single T cell receptor beta chain sequence and its context. The entry originates in a study of T-cell memory formation after mild COVID-19. TCRdb re-derived calls from the 5' RACE reads in MiXCR, one entry per CDR3 protein. The sample lists approximately 430,000 distinct CDR3 sequences; under 25% were seen once. The sequence was collected from an adult woman who had mild COVID-19 (a few samples of this study predate the infection). Cell type and time point are not known. Sequenced: PBMCs or a T cell subset sorted from them (not recorded which).

The CDR3 DNA reads TGTGCCAGCAGCTCCGGGACAGGGGTTTACGGCTACACCTTC. Translated, it gives CASSSGTGVYGYTF. The genes are TRBV6-5 and TRBJ1-2; TRBD1 aligns across 10 bases. Trimming took 6 bases from V and 8 from J; bases not matched to a gene: 9. This CDR3 is 14 amino acids long. Looked up from germline, CDR1 is MNHEY and CDR2 is SVGAGI.